The clone carrying this TCR beta chain was seen many times. MiXCR was run by TCRdb on the 5' RACE reads, yielding one entry per CDR3 protein. The sample consists of about 60,000 distinct CDR3 sequences, approximately 9% of them appearing once. The data are from a study of early T cells in non-severe SARS-CoV-2 infection. With 4 bases removed from V and 7 bases from J, the gap between germline ends came to 14 bases. In germline, CDR1 is SGHDN, CDR2 FVKESK. This CDR3 spans 13 amino acids. The sequence came from an adult who was a healthcare worker with PCR-confirmed SARS-CoV-2 infection or an uninfected control (not recorded which). The material sequenced was whole blood. The rearrangement joins TRBV14 to TRBJ2-7; D gene uncertain. CDR3 in amino acids: CASSLYRYREQYF. In nucleotides, the CDR3 is TGTGCCAGCAGCCTCTATCGGTATCGGGAGCAGTACTTC. Variable domain in full (rest from reference TRBV14 and TRBJ2-7): EAGVTQFPSHSVIEKGQTVTLRCDPISGHDNLYWYRRVMGKEIKFLLHFVKESKQDESGMPNNRFLAERTGGTYSTLKVQPAELEDSGVYFCASSLYRYREQYFGPGTRLTVT.